This T cell receptor (beta chain) stems from a study of T cell clonality in common variable immunodeficiency. The table came from immunoSEQ multiplex PCR; TCRdb's copy has only in-frame clones and leaves some out. Singletons are absent from the sample, which has around 45,000 clones. Germline assignment: CDR1 DFQATT and CDR2 SNEGSKA (reference sequence). This CDR3 is 14 amino acids long. At least ten counts were recorded for this clone. Its antigen remains unidentified. The CDR3 extends 3 residues past the end of the read, so its final part is completed from the germline J gene. Broader study findings: Repertoire-complication correlations in CVID were limited by patient heterogeneity. Shared TCRbeta clones were fewer between CVID subjects than controls. The cause of increased CVID clonality remains unclear without subpopulation sequencing.

Patients and controls were mostly of Caucasian heritage. The clonotype was recovered from a person aged 18 to 75 in good health. The V gene is TRBV20-1, the J gene TRBJ2-3, with D possibly TRBD1 on 5 matching bases. The sequenced material came from peripheral blood mononuclear cells. The CDR3 protein is CSAPGMDSNQPQYF. CDR3 DNA (partial): TGCAGTGCCCCAGGGATGGATAGCAATCAGCCG.